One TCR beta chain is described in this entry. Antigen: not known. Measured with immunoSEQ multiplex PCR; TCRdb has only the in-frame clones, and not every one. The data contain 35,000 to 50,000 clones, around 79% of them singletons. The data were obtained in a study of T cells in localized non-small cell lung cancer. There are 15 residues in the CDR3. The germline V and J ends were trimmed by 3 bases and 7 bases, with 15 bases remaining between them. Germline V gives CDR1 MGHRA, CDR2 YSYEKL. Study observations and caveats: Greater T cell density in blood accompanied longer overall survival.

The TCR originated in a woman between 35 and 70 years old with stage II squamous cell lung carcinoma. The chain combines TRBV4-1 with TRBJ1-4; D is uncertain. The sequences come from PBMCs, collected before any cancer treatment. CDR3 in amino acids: CASSQGQDGPEKLFF. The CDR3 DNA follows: TGCGCCAGCAGCCAGGGCCAGGACGGACCTGAAAAACTGTTTTTT.